The 9 T cell receptor beta chains below all came from one sample that was sequenced in a study of identical twins. TCRdb redid the calling of the 5' RACE reads with MiXCR, one entry per CDR3 protein. Of roughly 1.6 million distinct CDR3 sequences in the sample, about 30% were seen once. Material for sequencing was cord blood. These receptors were obtained from a newborn girl in good health.

The chain is built from TRBV28 and TRBJ1-3, with D perhaps matching TRBD1 (5 bases). CDR1 and CDR2 (germline): MDHEN, SYDVKM. This CDR3 is 15 amino acids long. Between the trimmed V and J ends, which lost 1 base and 5 bases, there was a span of 12 bases. CDR3 in DNA: TGTGCCAGCAGTTTATATGGGGGAAGACGAAACACCATATATTTT. This codes for CASSLYGGRRNTIYF.

The J gene is TRBJ2-3, the V gene TRBV20-1; D possibly matches TRBD1 or TRBD2 (6 bases each). Germline assignment: CDR1 DFQATT and CDR2 SNEGSKA (reference sequence). The length of the CDR3 is 15 residues. Trimming removed 3 bases from V and 4 bases from J, with 17 bases in between. The CDR3 reads CSASDGGPNADTQYF. The CDR3 DNA follows: TGCAGTGCTAGTGATGGGGGGCCGAATGCAGATACGCAGTATTTT.

Remarks on this clonotype: Possible read error: a much larger clone is one base away. The J gene is TRBJ2-7, the V gene TRBV12-3 or TRBV12-4; D is possibly TRBD1 or TRBD2 (5 bases each). V lost 7 bases, J lost 7 bases, and 20 bases lay in between. This CDR3 has 14 residues. CDR3 sequence (DNA): TGTGCCAGCAAGCCATCGGGGCCTTACAATGAGCAGTACTTC. Protein: CASKPSGPYNEQYF.

This clonotype has more than one count but fewer than ten. The chain joins TRBV30 to TRBJ2-1; 7 bases are a match to TRBD2. CDR1 and CDR2 (germline): GTSNPN, SVGIG (reference sequence). J was trimmed by 5 bases and V by 4 bases; bases with no gene match: 5. The CDR3 has 13 residues. CDR3 nucleotides: TGTGCCTGGACTAGCGGACCAAACAATGAGCAGTTCTTC. Residues: CAWTSGPNNEQFF. The complete variable domain, with remaining parts taken from reference TRBV30 and TRBJ2-1, reads SQTIHQWPATLVQPVGSPLSLECTVEGTSNPNLYWYRQAAGRGLQLLFYSVGIGQISSEVPQNLSASRPQDRQFILSSKKLLLSDSGFYLCAWTSGPNNEQFFGPGTRLTVL.

This clonotype turned up a few times. The rearrangement uses TRBV9 and TRBJ1-1, with a tentative D call TRBD1 (5 bases). CDR3 length: 13 residues. V was pared by 4 bases and J by 8 bases, with 15 bases between. Germline assignment: CDR1 SGDLS and CDR2 YYNGEE. CDR3 sequence: CASSPRRGGEAFF. CDR3 nucleotides: TGTGCCAGCAGCCCCCGCCGGGGGGGAGAAGCTTTCTTT.

On this clonotype itself: Its ends do not fully match the called genes, so a read error is possible. The chain carries TRBV27 and TRBJ1-6; D is possibly TRBD1 (6 bases). The germline V gene has CDR1 MNHEY and CDR2 SMNVEV (reference sequence). The CDR3 runs to 16 residues. The CDR3 region is CASSLPGRGGDSPPHF. The CDR3, as DNA: TGTGCCAGCAGTTTACCCGGCAGGGGCGGCGATTCACCCCCCCACTTT.

The chain combines TRBV20-1 with TRBJ1-5, with 8 bases matching TRBD1. Looked up from germline, CDR1 is DFQATT and CDR2 is SNEGSKA (reference sequence). Trimming cost V 3 bases and J 0 bases; bases outside gene matches: 4. The CDR3 length is 15 residues. CDR3 in amino acids: CSASPTGASNQPQHF. The CDR3 DNA is TGCAGTGCTAGCCCGACAGGGGCTAGCAATCAGCCCCAGCATTTT.

This chain links TRBV5-1 with TRBJ2-7, with 11 positions matching TRBD2. CDR1 is SGHRS, CDR2 YFSETQ, per germline. Trimming removed 3 bases from V and 2 bases from J; junction bases left unmatched: 7. This CDR3 has 16 amino acids. CDR3 bases: TGCGCCAGCAGCTCCCCTTCGACTAGCGGGACCTACGAGCAGTACTTC. Protein product: CASSSPSTSGTYEQYF.

The rearrangement uses TRBV29-1 and TRBJ2-5; TRBD1 agrees at 7 bases. Per the germline V gene, CDR1 is SQVTM and CDR2 is ANQGSEA. This CDR3 is built from 15 residues. With 0 bases clipped from V and 4 bases from J, the junction kept 8 bases outside the gene matches. CDR3 protein: CSVEDGSTGLETQYF. The CDR3 DNA reads TGCAGCGTTGAAGATGGGTCGACAGGGCTAGAGACCCAGTACTTC.